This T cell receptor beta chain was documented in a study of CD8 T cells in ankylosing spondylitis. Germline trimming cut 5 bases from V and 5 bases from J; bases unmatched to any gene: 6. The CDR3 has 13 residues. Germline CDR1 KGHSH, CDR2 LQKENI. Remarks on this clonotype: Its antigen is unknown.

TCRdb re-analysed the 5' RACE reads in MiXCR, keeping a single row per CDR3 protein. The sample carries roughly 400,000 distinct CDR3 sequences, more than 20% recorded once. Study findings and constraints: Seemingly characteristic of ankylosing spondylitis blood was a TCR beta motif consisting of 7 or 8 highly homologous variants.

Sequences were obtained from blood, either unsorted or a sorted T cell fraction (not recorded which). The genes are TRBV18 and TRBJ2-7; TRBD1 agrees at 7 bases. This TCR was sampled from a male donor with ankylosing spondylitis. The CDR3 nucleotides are TGTGCCAGCTCAGAAGACAGGGCCGACGAGCAGTACTTC. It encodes CASSEDRADEQYF. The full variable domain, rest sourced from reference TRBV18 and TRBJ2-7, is NAGVMQNPRHLVRRRGQEARLRCSPMKGHSHVYWYRQLPEEGLKFMVYLQKENIIDESGMPKERFSAEFPKEGPSILRIQQVVRGDSAAYFCASSEDRADEQYFGPGTRLTVT.